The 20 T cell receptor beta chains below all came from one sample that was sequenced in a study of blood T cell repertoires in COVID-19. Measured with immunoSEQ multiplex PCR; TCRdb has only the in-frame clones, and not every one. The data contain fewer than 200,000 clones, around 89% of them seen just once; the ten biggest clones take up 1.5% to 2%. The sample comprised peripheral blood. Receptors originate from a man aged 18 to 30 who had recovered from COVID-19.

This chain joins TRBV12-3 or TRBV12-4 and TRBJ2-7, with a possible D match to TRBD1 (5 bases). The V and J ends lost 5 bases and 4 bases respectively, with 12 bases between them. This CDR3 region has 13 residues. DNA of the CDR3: TGTGCCAGCAGTGCAGGGTATTGGTACGAGCAGTACTTC. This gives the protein CASSAGYWYEQYF.

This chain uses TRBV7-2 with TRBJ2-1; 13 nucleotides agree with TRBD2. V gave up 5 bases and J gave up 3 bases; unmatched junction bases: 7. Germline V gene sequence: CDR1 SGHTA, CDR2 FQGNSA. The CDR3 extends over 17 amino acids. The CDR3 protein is CASSPRTSGSFYNEQFF. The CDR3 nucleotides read TGTGCCAGCAGCCCTAGGACTAGCGGGAGTTTCTACAATGAGCAGTTCTTC. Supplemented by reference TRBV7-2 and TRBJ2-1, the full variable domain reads GAGVSQSPSNKVTEKGKDVELRCDPISGHTALYWYRQSLGQGLEFLIYFQGNSAPDKSGLPSDRFSAERTGGSVSTLTIQRTQQEDSAVYLCASSPRTSGSFYNEQFFGPGTRLTVL.

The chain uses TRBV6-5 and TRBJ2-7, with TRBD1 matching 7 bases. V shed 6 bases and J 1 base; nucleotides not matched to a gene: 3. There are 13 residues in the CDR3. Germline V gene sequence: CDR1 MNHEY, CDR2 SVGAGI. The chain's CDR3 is CASSPGQSYEQYF. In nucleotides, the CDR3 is TGTGCCAGCAGCCCGGGACAGTCCTACGAGCAGTACTTC.

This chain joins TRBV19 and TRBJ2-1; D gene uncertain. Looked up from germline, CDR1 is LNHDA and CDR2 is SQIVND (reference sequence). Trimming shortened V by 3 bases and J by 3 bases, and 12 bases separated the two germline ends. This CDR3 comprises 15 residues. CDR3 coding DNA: TGTGCCAGTAGTATGCCAGCGTCGGGCTACAATGAGCAGTTCTTC. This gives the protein CASSMPASGYNEQFF.

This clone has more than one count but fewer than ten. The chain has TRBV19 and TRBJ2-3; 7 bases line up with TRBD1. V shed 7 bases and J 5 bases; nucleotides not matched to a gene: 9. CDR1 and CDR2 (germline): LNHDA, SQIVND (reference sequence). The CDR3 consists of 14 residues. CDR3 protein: CASKEGTARDTQYF. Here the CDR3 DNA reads TGTGCCAGTAAAGAGGGGACAGCGAGAGATACGCAGTATTTT.

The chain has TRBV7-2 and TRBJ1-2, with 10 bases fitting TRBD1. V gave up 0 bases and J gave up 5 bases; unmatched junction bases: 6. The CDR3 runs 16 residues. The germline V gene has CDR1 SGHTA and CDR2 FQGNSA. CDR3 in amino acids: CASSLAPTGGIYGYTF. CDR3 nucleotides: TGTGCCAGCAGCTTAGCGCCGACAGGGGGCATATATGGCTACACCTTC.

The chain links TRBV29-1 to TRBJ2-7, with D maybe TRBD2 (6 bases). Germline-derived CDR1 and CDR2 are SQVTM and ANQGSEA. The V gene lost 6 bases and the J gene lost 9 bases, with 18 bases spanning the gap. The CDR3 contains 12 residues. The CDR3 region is CSVRGDGNWQYF. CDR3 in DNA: TGCAGCGTGCGCGGGGACGGGAATTGGCAGTACTTC.

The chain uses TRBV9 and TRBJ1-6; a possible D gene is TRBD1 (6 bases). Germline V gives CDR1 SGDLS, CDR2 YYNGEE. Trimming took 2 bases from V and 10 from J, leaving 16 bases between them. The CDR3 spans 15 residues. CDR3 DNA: TGTGCCAGCAGCGTCCACAGGGAATTTTGGTCACCCCTCCACTTT. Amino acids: CASSVHREFWSPLHF.

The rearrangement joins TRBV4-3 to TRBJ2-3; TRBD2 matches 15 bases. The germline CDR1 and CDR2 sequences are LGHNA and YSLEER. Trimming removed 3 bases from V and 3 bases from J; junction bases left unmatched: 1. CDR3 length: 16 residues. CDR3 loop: CASSQGTSGRTDTQYF. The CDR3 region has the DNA TGCGCCAGCAGCCAGGGGACTAGCGGGAGGACAGATACGCAGTATTTT.

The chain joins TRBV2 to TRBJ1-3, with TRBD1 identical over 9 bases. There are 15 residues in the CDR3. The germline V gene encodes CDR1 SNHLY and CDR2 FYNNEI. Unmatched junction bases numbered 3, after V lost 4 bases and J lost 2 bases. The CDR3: CASSGQGVTGNTIYF. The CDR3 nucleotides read TGTGCCAGCAGTGGACAGGGGGTAACTGGAAACACCATATATTTT.

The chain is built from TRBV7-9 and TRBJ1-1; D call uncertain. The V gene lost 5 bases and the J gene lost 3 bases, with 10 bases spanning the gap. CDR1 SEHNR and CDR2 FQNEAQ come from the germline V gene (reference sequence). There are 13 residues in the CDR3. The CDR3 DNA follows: TGTGCCAGCAGCCCGCACGGGGACACTGAAGCTTTCTTT. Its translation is CASSPHGDTEAFF.

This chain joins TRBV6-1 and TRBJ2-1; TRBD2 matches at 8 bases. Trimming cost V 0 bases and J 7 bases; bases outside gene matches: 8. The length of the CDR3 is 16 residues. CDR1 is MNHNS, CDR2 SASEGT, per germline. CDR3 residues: CASSEAVGLGWNEQFF. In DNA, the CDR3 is TGTGCCAGCAGTGAAGCGGTGGGACTAGGATGGAATGAGCAGTTCTTC.

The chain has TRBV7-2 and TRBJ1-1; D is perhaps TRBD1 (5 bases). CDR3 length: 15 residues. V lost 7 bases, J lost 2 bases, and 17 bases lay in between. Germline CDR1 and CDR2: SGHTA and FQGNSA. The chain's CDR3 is CASTSWWGANTEAFF. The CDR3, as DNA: TGTGCCAGCACCTCCTGGTGGGGCGCAAACACTGAAGCTTTCTTT.

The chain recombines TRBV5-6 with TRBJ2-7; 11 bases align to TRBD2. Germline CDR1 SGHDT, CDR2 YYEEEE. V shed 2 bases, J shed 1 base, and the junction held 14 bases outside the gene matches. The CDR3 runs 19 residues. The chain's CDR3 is CASSFSPGSGRARSYEQYF. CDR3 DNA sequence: TGTGCCAGCAGCTTCTCCCCAGGTAGCGGGAGGGCCCGATCCTACGAGCAGTACTTC. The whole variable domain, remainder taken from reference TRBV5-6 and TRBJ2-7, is DAGVTQSPTHLIKTRGQQVTLRCSPKSGHDTVSWYQQALGQGPQFIFQYYEEEERQRGNFPDRFSGHQFPNYSSELNVNALLLGDSALYLCASSFSPGSGRARSYEQYFGPGTRLTVT.

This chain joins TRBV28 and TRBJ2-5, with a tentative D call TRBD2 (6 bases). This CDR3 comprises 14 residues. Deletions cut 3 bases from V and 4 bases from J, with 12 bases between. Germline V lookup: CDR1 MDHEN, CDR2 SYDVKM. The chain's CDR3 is CASSLDRERETQYF. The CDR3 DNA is TGTGCCAGCAGTTTGGATCGGGAGAGAGAGACCCAGTACTTC. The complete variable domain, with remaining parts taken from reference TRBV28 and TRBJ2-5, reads DVKVTQSSRYLVKRTGEKVFLECVQDMDHENMFWYRQDPGLGLRLIYFSYDVKMKEKGDIPEGYSVSREKKERFSLILESASTNQTSMYLCASSLDRERETQYFGPGTRLLVL.

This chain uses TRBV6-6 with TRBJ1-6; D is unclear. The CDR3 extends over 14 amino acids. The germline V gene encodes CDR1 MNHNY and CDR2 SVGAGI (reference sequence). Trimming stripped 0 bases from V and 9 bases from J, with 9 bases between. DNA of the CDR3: TGTGCCAGCAGTTACTCGAGCGTTGTTTCACCCCTCCACTTT. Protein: CASSYSSVVSPLHF.

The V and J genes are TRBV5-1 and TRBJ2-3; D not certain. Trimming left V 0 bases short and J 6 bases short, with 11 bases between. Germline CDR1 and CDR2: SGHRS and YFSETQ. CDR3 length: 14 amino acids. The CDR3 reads CASSLDVGLDTQYF. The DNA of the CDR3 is TGCGCCAGCAGCTTGGACGTTGGGCTGGATACGCAGTATTTT.

The CDR3 region is CASSPQWGGDYGYTF. The DNA for the CDR3 is TGTGCCAGCAGTCCCCAGTGGGGGGGCGACTATGGCTACACCTTC. The gene calls are TRBV6-5 and TRBJ1-2; a possible D gene is TRBD1 (6 bases). The CDR3 extends over 15 amino acids. Germline CDR1 reads MNHEY; CDR2 reads SVGAGI. Trimming left V 5 bases short and J 3 bases short, with 16 bases between.

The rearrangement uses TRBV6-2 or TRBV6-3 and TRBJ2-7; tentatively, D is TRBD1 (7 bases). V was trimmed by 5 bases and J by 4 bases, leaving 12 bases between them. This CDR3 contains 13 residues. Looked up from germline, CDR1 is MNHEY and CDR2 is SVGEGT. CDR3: CASSPGGRYEQYF. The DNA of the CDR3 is TGTGCCAGCAGTCCAGGGGGGAGGTACGAGCAGTACTTC.

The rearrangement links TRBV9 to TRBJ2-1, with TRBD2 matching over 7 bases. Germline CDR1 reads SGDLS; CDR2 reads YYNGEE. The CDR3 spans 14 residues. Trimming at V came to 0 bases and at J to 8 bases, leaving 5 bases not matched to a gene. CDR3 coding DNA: TGTGCCAGCAGCGTAGAGTGGGGGAGGGATGAGCAGTTCTTC. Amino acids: CASSVEWGRDEQFF.